Following are 14 T cell receptor beta chains from one sample sequenced in a study of T-cell reconstitution after alpha-beta-depleted transplantation in children. Unique molecular identifiers were used in preparing the TCRbeta library. TCRdb independently ran MiXCR on the PCR reads; one entry per CDR3 protein. The sample contains approximately 640,000 distinct CDR3 sequences, around 17% of which appear only once. The starting material was PBMCs from the stem cell graft donor, obtained from the stem cell graft. The receptors originated from a human donor who donated a stem cell graft to a child with acute myeloid leukemia.

V and J are TRBV7-9 and TRBJ2-1, with D perhaps matching TRBD2 (6 bases). Germline V gene lookup returns CDR1 SEHNR and CDR2 FQNEAQ (reference sequence). This CDR3 is built from 13 residues. V was pared by 2 bases and J by 6 bases, with 8 bases between. CDR3 nucleotides: TGTGCCAGCAGCTTACCTAGCGCCAATGAGCAGTTCTTC. Translating it yields CASSLPSANEQFF.

This clonotype was counted a few times. The chain's CDR3 is CASSPLGSGGTMEQFF. The CDR3 coding sequence is TGTGCCAGCAGCCCCTTAGGTAGCGGGGGTACAATGGAGCAGTTCTTC. The chain couples TRBV9 to TRBJ2-1, with 9 nucleotides matching TRBD2. Germline V gene lookup returns CDR1 SGDLS and CDR2 YYNGEE. V shed 4 bases, J shed 10 bases, and the junction held 15 bases outside the gene matches. The CDR3 totals 16 residues.

This clonotype has a count of ten or more. This chain connects TRBV11-1 to TRBJ2-5; 9 bases line up with TRBD2. Trimming removed 2 bases from V and 2 bases from J; junction bases left unmatched: 15. Germline CDR1 reads SGHAT; CDR2 reads FQDESV (reference sequence). The CDR3 consists of 19 residues. The CDR3 loop is CASSLPPRGMLAGQETQYF. The CDR3 nucleotides read TGTGCCAGCAGCTTACCCCCCCGGGGGATGCTAGCGGGGCAAGAGACCCAGTACTTC.

The chain employs TRBV20-1 and TRBJ2-1; D ambiguous. The germline gives CDR1 DFQATT, CDR2 SNEGSKA (reference sequence). The CDR3 runs 14 residues. V gave up 1 base and J gave up 0 bases, with 7 bases separating them. CDR3 amino acids: CSARGVDSYNEQFF. The DNA for the CDR3 is TGCAGTGCTAGAGGAGTGGACTCCTACAATGAGCAGTTCTTC.

Here the CDR3 reads CASSEIAREANYGYTF. CDR3 in DNA: TGTGCCAGCAGTGAAATTGCCCGGGAAGCTAACTATGGCTACACCTTC. This sequence joins TRBV6-1 and TRBJ1-2; D remains unclear. Germline V CDR1 and CDR2: MNHNS, SASEGT. The CDR3 has 16 residues. Trimming removed 2 bases from V and 0 bases from J, with 13 bases in between.

This clonotype was seen a few times. The chain combines TRBV5-6 with TRBJ2-1; possibly TRBD1 or TRBD2 for D (5 bases each). In germline, CDR1 is SGHDT, CDR2 YYEEEE. V lost 4 bases and J lost 9, with 11 bases in between. The CDR3 loop spans 12 amino acids. The CDR3, as DNA: TGTGCCAGCAGCCCAGTCGGGACTGAGCAGTTCTTC. Translation: CASSPVGTEQFF.

The V and J genes are TRBV7-2 and TRBJ2-3; D call uncertain. CDR1 and CDR2 from the germline V gene are SGHTA and FQGNSA. This CDR3 is 11 amino acids long. The V gene lost 4 bases and the J gene lost 6 bases, with 5 bases spanning the gap. Here the CDR3 reads CASSSMDTQYF. DNA for the CDR3: TGTGCCAGCAGCTCCATGGATACGCAGTATTTT.

On this clonotype: A clone one base away is much larger, so this may be a read error. The V and J genes are TRBV6-4 and TRBJ1-1; D call uncertain. Germline V lookup: CDR1 MRHNA, CDR2 SNTAGT. The CDR3 loop spans 12 amino acids. CDR3 region: CASSVRNTGAFF. CDR3 nucleotide sequence: TGTGCCAGCAGCGTAAGGAACACTGGAGCTTTCTTT.

This clonotype was counted at least ten times. The chain links TRBV7-6 to TRBJ1-1, with a possible D match to TRBD1 (5 bases). The V end was cut by 1 base, the J end by 10 bases, with 10 bases between. CDR3 length equals 12 residues. The V gene's germline CDR1 is SGHVS and CDR2 FNYEAQ. The CDR3 coding sequence is TGTGCCAGCAGCTTAGATGGGGCTGCAGCTTTCTTT. Residues: CASSLDGAAAFF.

This clonotype was detected many times. This chain connects TRBV9 to TRBJ2-5, with D unclear. Trimming stripped 4 bases from V and 4 bases from J, with 20 bases between. Germline V gives CDR1 SGDLS, CDR2 YYNGEE. This CDR3 is built from 16 residues. This CDR3 reads CASSQEWTEQGETQYF. CDR3 nucleotide sequence: TGTGCCAGCAGCCAAGAGTGGACGGAGCAAGGAGAGACCCAGTACTTC.

This clonotype was counted a few times. The gene calls are TRBV11-2 and TRBJ2-1; D might be TRBD2 (6 bases). The CDR3 covers 16 residues. The V and J ends lost 5 bases and 0 bases respectively, with 14 bases between them. The germline V gene has CDR1 SGHAT and CDR2 FQNNGV. CDR3 coding DNA: TGTGCCAGCAGCAATCAAGCCGGGGGCTCCTACAATGAGCAGTTCTTC. Its protein is CASSNQAGGSYNEQFF.

Comments on this clonotype: A much larger clone sits a single nucleotide away, making a read error possible. The J gene is TRBJ1-1, the V gene TRBV29-1; 7 bases fit TRBD1. There are 12 residues in the CDR3. The V gene end was trimmed by 5 bases and the J gene end by 10 bases; junction bases not matched to a gene: 10. CDR1 and CDR2 from the germline V gene are SQVTM and ANQGSEA. CDR3 residues: CSVLDRQGLAFF. DNA of the CDR3: TGCAGCGTTCTGGACAGACAGGGCCTAGCTTTCTTT.

This clonotype was found many times. The CDR3 reads CSARDVSLIETQYF. CDR3 bases: TGCAGTGCTAGAGATGTTTCTTTAATCGAGACCCAGTACTTC. The J gene is TRBJ2-5, the V gene TRBV20-1; no clear D. Germline CDR1 reads DFQATT; CDR2 reads SNEGSKA (reference sequence). The germline V and J ends were trimmed by 0 bases and 5 bases, with 13 bases remaining between them. The CDR3 is 14 residues long.

This clonotype occurred a few times. The gene calls are TRBV28 and TRBJ2-1, with TRBD2 as a possible D gene (7 bases). Trimming removed 2 bases at V and 1 base at J, with 12 bases between. This CDR3 has 16 residues. From germline, CDR1 is MDHEN and CDR2 SYDVKM. CDR3 sequence (DNA): TGTGCCAGCAGTTTACTGGGGGGGCGATCCTACAATGAGCAGTTCTTC. Its translation: CASSLLGGRSYNEQFF.